A selection of T cell receptor beta chains follows, all from one sample in a study of cytomegalovirus exposure and HLA in healthy donors. Clones were sequenced by immunoSEQ multiplex PCR, and TCRdb holds only the in-frame ones, with some missing. Of about 65,000 clones listed, around 73% are singletons. Sequences were obtained from PBMCs. These receptors originate from a girl between 5 and 17 years old in good health and CMV-seropositive. The CDR3 runs from the conserved cysteine through the conserved F or W. The D gene is left open where the match is weak. The size of a clone is reported for some rows only, either as once, few or many, or as a class for expanded clones.

>-|TRBV11-2|-|TRBJ1-4
TGTGCCAGCAGCTTAGAGCCAGGGATTGCAGGAAAACTGTTTTTT
CASSLEPGIAGKLFF
>-|TRBV6-5|-|TRBJ2-7
TGTGCCAGCAGTTACTCGATTCAGGGCCGGACGGAGTACTTC
CASSYSIQGRTEYF
>-|TRBV30|-|TRBJ2-3
TGTGCCTGGAGTGACGGCGGACTTAGCACAGATACGCAGTATTTT
CAWSDGGLSTDTQYF
>-|TRBV6-5|-|TRBJ1-2
TGTGCCAGCAGTTACGGGGGGGGAGTCTATGGCTACACCTTC
CASSYGGGVYGYTF
>-|TRBV6-1|-|TRBJ1-6
TGTGCCAGCAGTGAAGTTCCCACCAGACAGATAAGCTCCTATAATTCACCCCTCCACTTT
CASSEVPTRQISSYNSPLHF
>TRBD2|TRBV6-5|-|TRBJ2-5
TGTGCCAGCACCCACCGCGGGGGAGAGACCCAGTACTTC
CASTHRGGETQYF
>-|TRBV7-8|few|TRBJ2-7
TGTGCCAGCAGCTTAGTCAATGCCTACGAGCAGTACTTC
CASSLVNAYEQYF
>TRBD1|TRBV6-5|-|TRBJ1-2
TGTGCCAGCAGGACAGGGGGAGTCTATGGCTACACCTTC
CASRTGGVYGYTF
>TRBD2|TRBV4-1|-|TRBJ2-1
TGCGCCAGCAGCCAAGATATAGCGGGAGCATACAATGAGCAGTTCTTC
CASSQDIAGAYNEQFF
>TRBD1|TRBV7-7|-|TRBJ2-5
TGTGCTAGCAGCTTGGACAGGGGAGAGACCCAGTACTTC
CASSLDRGETQYF
>-|TRBV5-1|-|TRBJ1-5
TGCGCCAGCAGCCCGGGGGATCGCAATCAGCCCCAGCATTTT
CASSPGDRNQPQHF
>-|TRBV19|-|TRBJ1-2
TGTGCCAGTACCGTAGCGGGGGATGGCTACACCTTC
CASTVAGDGYTF
>TRBD2|TRBV9|-|TRBJ2-7
TGTGCCAGCAGCCCTAGCGGGAGGCACGAGCAGTACTTC
CASSPSGRHEQYF
>-|TRBV5-6|once|TRBJ2-1
TGTGCCAGTTACCCGGGTCACTCCTACAATGAGCAGTTCTTC
CASYPGHSYNEQFF
>TRBD2|TRBV5-1|-|TRBJ2-1
TGCGCCAGCAGCTTTCTAGCGGGAGAAGAGTTCTTC
CASSFLAGEEFF
>-|TRBV6-6|few|TRBJ2-5
TGTGCCAGCAGTTACCGTGAGACCCAGTACTTC
CASSYRETQYF
>-|TRBV7-2|-|TRBJ1-4
TGTGCCAGCAGCCAAGGTGGGGGGAATAATGAAAAACTGTTTTTT
CASSQGGGNNEKLFF
>-|TRBV30|once|TRBJ2-7
TGTGCCTGGAGTTCCACCACCTACGAGCAGTACTTC
CAWSSTTYEQYF
>-|TRBV5-6|-|TRBJ1-2
TGTGCCAGCAGCTTTGGAGGGAACTATGGCTACACCTTC
CASSFGGNYGYTF
>-|TRBV28|-|TRBJ1-5
TGTGCCAGCAGTTTTAAAAAGACAGGTCTTCAGCCCCAGCATTTT
CASSFKKTGLQPQHF
>-|TRBV6-1|-|TRBJ1-1
TGTGCCAGCGTTAGATCCGGTGGGGGGACTGAAGCTTTCTTT
CASVRSGGGTEAFF
>-|TRBV5-4|-|TRBJ1-1
TGTGCCAGCAGCCCCTTGGGGGGGCGAAGTACTGAAGCTTTCTTT
CASSPLGGRSTEAFF
>-|TRBV11-2|-|TRBJ2-1
TGTGCCAGCAGCTTACGACCAGCGGAGCAGTTCTTC
CASSLRPAEQFF
>TRBD1|TRBV5-1|-|TRBJ2-5
TGCGCCAGCAGCTTAAACAGGGGAGAGACCCAGTACTTC
CASSLNRGETQYF
>-|TRBV15|-|TRBJ1-4
TGTGCCACCAGCTCCCTAGGAGGGAGGTGGAGGCTACGAACAACTAATGAAAAACTGTTTTTT
CATSSLGGRWRLRTTNEKLFF
>-|TRBV5-4|few|TRBJ1-3
TGTGCCAGCAGCTTGAAACCGGGGGGAAGCTCTGGAAACACCATATATTTT
CASSLKPGGSSGNTIYF
>TRBD1|TRBV30|-|TRBJ1-5
TGTGCCTGGAGCCGGACAGGGGTTCAGCCCCAGCATTTT
CAWSRTGVQPQHF
>-|TRBV28|-|TRBJ1-1
TGTGCCAGCAGTATCCTCTCTTCTGAAGCTTTCTTT
CASSILSSEAFF
>TRBD1|TRBV30|-|TRBJ2-7
TGTGCCTGGAGCACAGGGGGCCGATACGAGCAGTACTTC
CAWSTGGRYEQYF
>-|TRBV6-5|-|TRBJ1-5
TGTGCCAGCAGTCAGAGGTTAGGGCCCCAGCATTTT
CASSQRLGPQHF
>TRBD1|TRBV4-1|-|TRBJ1-2
TGCGCCAGCAGCCAAGTTGGGACAGGTCTCTATGGCTACACCTTC
CASSQVGTGLYGYTF
>TRBD1|TRBV5-1|once|TRBJ2-7
TGCGCCAGCAGCTTGGGGGACAGGGACTCCTACGAGCAGTACTTC
CASSLGDRDSYEQYF
>-|TRBV7-8|-|TRBJ1-2
TGTGCCAGCAGCTTAGTCGTAGGAGGACAGCGTGGTTATGGCTACACCTTC
CASSLVVGGQRGYGYTF
>-|TRBV29-1|-|TRBJ2-5
TGCAGCGCCGAAGGTTTAGCGGAGAGGTCCAGGGAGACCCAGTACTTC
CSAEGLAERSRETQYF
>-|TRBV9|once|TRBJ1-1
TGTGCCAGCAAGGAGGGCCCGAACACTGAAGCTTTCTTT
CASKEGPNTEAFF
>-|TRBV7-9|-|TRBJ1-1
TGTGCCAGCAGCCCTAAGGGGGGGAATGAAGCTTTCTTT
CASSPKGGNEAFF
>-|TRBV10-1|-|TRBJ1-5
TGCGCCAGTGCGGACAGAGGGAATCAGCCCCAGCATTTT
CASADRGNQPQHF
>TRBD2|TRBV7-2|-|TRBJ2-7
TGTGCCAGCAGCTTACTAGCGGGACCCTACGAGCAGTACTTC
CASSLLAGPYEQYF
>-|TRBV10-2|-|TRBJ2-5
TGCGCCAGCAGTGAGGCAGTAGAGACCCAGTACTTC
CASSEAVETQYF
>-|TRBV5-4|-|TRBJ2-7
TGTGCCAGCAGCTTGGGTTACAGAGACTACGAGCAGTACTTC
CASSLGYRDYEQYF
>-|TRBV4-1|-|TRBJ1-5
TGCGCCAGCAGCCAGCAGACAGCCCGCAATCAGCCCCAGCATTTT
CASSQQTARNQPQHF
>TRBD2|TRBV9|-|TRBJ2-1
TGTGCCAGCAGCGTACTAGCGGCTACCTACAATGAGCAGTTCTTC
CASSVLAATYNEQFF
>TRBD1|TRBV2|few|TRBJ2-7
TGTGCCAGCATTCGGGACAGGGCCTACGAGCAGTACTTC
CASIRDRAYEQYF
>-|TRBV6-4|few|TRBJ2-1
TGTGCCAGCAGTGACTCGGCAGATGAAGCGGAACCCTACAATGAGCAGTTCTTC
CASSDSADEAEPYNEQFF
>-|TRBV5-1|-|TRBJ2-7
TGCGCCAGCACCCCCCCCGCGGGGCCCGACGAGCAGTACTTC
CASTPPAGPDEQYF
>-|TRBV7-8|-|TRBJ1-1
TGTGCCAGCAGACTGAGCTACAGGCGTAAGGCGGAAGCTTTCTTT
CASRLSYRRKAEAFF
>-|TRBV9|-|TRBJ2-1
TGTGCCAGCAGCGTAGGCCCCAGACTAGGCAACAATGAGCAGTTCTTC
CASSVGPRLGNNEQFF
>-|TRBV7-7|once|TRBJ2-2
TGTGCTAGCAGCTTAGGAGAGGGGGCCGGGGAGCTGTTTTTT
CASSLGEGAGELFF